This TCR beta chain is from a study of blood T cell repertoires in COVID-19. About the research overall: The United States, Italy and Spain provided the acute and convalescent COVID-19 samples.

The authors' processing: Nucleated cell number was recorded as an estimate derived from reference gene primer amplification. Clones were read by immunoSEQ multiplex PCR, and TCRdb kept only the in-frame ones, dropping some. D and trimming come from the DNA, and the V and J calls and clone size come from that table. The table includes 300,000 to 450,000 clones, over 75% detected once. Those enrolled, adults aged about 18 to 89 years, came from around 25 US areas. Cohorts were assigned according to the clinical history that participants reported. Trimming took 5 bases from V and 7 from J, leaving 12 bases between them. CDR3 length: 12 residues. The germline V gene encodes CDR1 SGHRS and CDR2 YFSETQ.

The receptor's source is a man aged 25 to 45 who had recovered from COVID-19. Sequenced sample: PBMCs or T cells enriched from blood (not recorded which). The chain joins TRBV5-1 to TRBJ1-1; D not resolved. CDR3 sequence (DNA): TGCGCCAGCAGGAAACGGGTGGATGAAGCTTTCTTT. Residues: CASRKRVDEAFF.